This TCR beta chain derives from a study of blood T cell repertoires in COVID-19. About the research overall: Donors in the United States, Italy and Spain gave samples during acute or convalescent COVID-19. The analysed material was cDNA or gDNA that came from T cells, B-cell-depleted T cells, or PBMCs.

This CDR3 is built from 18 residues. The germline V gene has CDR1 SGHNT and CDR2 YYREEE (reference sequence). V lost 1 base, J lost 7 bases, and 23 bases lay in between. Original processing methods: It was from reference gene primer amplification that nucleated cell counts were estimated. Repertoires were generated with immunoSEQ multiplex PCR, while TCRdb's copy carries only in-frame clones and drops some. From that table come the V and J calls and clone size; the DNA was used to work out D and trimming. The sample shows about 130,000 clones, roughly 77% of them seen only once. The Seattle patients joined while their infection was active and were tracked longitudinally afterward.

The V gene is TRBV5-4, the J gene TRBJ2-2; D is perhaps TRBD2 (5 bases). The origin of this receptor is a woman aged 70-85 years with COVID-19, enrolled during active disease. The sequenced sample consisted of peripheral blood. The CDR3 region is CASSLYGRVEGSNGELFF. Here the CDR3 DNA reads TGTGCCAGCAGCTTGTATGGGCGGGTAGAAGGGTCCAACGGGGAGCTGTTTTTT. Together with reference TRBV5-4 and TRBJ2-2, the CDR3 gives the full variable domain: ETGVTQSPTHLIKTRGQQVTLRCSSQSGHNTVSWYQQALGQGPQFIFQYYREEENGRGNFPPRFSGLQFPNYSSELNVNALELDDSALYLCASSLYGRVEGSNGELFFGEGSRLTVL.